Included here is one T cell receptor (beta chain) sequence, with context. The junction differs from germline at one of its ends, possibly a read error. The source of the sample is a study of blood T cells in healthy people across ages. Together with a sample-barcoded 5' primer, a J-beta primer mix was included in a second PCR lasting about 7 to 11 cycles. The authors tagged each cDNA molecule using a template-switch adaptor with 12 random nucleotides. TCRdb independently ran MiXCR on the 5' RACE reads; one entry per CDR3 protein. Here the sample spans about a million distinct CDR3 sequences, 30% to 40% being singletons. Aged about 6 to 100, donors were systemically healthy Caucasians from Russia. CDR1 is LGHDT, CDR2 YNNKEL, per germline (reference sequence). CDR3 length: 14 residues.

The sample was blood. J is TRBJ1-4 and V is TRBV3-1; D is possibly TRBD1 (5 bases). The TCR sequence derives from a man younger than 35 in good health. CDR3 in DNA: TGTGCCAGCAGCCCCCGGGGACGAGGTGAAAAACGGTTTTTT. This codes for CASSPRGRGEKRFF.